This TCR beta chain is from a study of cytomegalovirus exposure and HLA in healthy donors. This CDR3 spans 13 amino acids. Trimming took off 6 bases at V and 4 bases at J, with 10 bases between the two ends. Germline assignment: CDR1 LNHDA and CDR2 SQIVND (reference sequence). 60 Vbeta and 13 Jbeta primers were used in PCR. The method was immunoSEQ multiplex PCR; TCRdb's version includes in-frame clones alone and lacks a portion of them. The repertoire holds some 150,000 clones, with around 66% as singletons. Source material: PBMCs. The V and J genes are TRBV19 and TRBJ1-5, with a possible D match to TRBD1 (5 bases). The source is a woman aged 25 to 39 in good health and CMV-seropositive. The CDR3 bases are TGTGCCAGTAGCCTAAACAGGAATCAGCCCCAGCATTTT. It is translated as CASSLNRNQPQHF.